These 31 T cell receptor beta chains were all obtained from the same sample, sequenced in a study of Graves' ophthalmopathy and Graves' hyperthyroidism. Investigators amplified TCR beta CDR3 regions from RNA transcripts. Second-round multiplex PCR followed a first-round RT-PCR using HTBI primers. In TCRdb, the multiplex PCR reads were re-called with MiXCR into one record per CDR3 protein. The repertoire consists of 260,000 or so distinct CDR3 sequences, with around 42% occurring once and the leading ten covering 40% to 55%. The sequenced sample was peripheral blood. The receptors here all came from an adult man with Graves' ophthalmopathy.

The V gene is TRBV6-1, the J gene TRBJ2-2; no clear D. Trimming removed 2 bases at V and 7 bases at J, with 17 bases between. Germline CDR1 MNHNS, CDR2 SASEGT. CDR3 size: 16 residues. CDR3: CASSEWAGAESGELFF. For the CDR3, the DNA is TGTGCCAGCAGTGAATGGGCAGGTGCCGAAAGCGGGGAGCTGTTTTTT.

The chain joins TRBV7-9 to TRBJ2-7; 7 bases agree with TRBD2. The CDR3 is made up of 15 amino acids. Germline V lookup: CDR1 SEHNR, CDR2 FQNEAQ (reference sequence). The J segment lost 1 base and the V segment lost 0 bases, leaving 3 bases of the junction unmatched. The CDR3 sequence is CASSLAGGRSYEQYF. Here the CDR3 DNA reads TGTGCCAGCAGCTTAGCGGGGGGGAGATCCTACGAGCAGTACTTC.

V and J are TRBV6-5 and TRBJ2-6; TRBD1 aligns across 10 bases. The CDR3 has 18 amino acids. Germline CDR1 reads MNHEY; CDR2 reads SVGAGI. The V gene end was trimmed by 4 bases and the J gene end by 2 bases; junction bases not matched to a gene: 8. The CDR3 is CASSFLDRGDPGANVLTF. The CDR3 DNA is TGTGCCAGCAGTTTCTTGGACAGGGGGGACCCTGGGGCCAACGTCCTGACTTTC.

V gene TRBV7-2 combines with J gene TRBJ1-3, with TRBD1 as a possible D gene (5 bases). Trimming took 5 bases from V and 0 from J, leaving 14 bases between them. CDR3 length: 16 amino acids. In germline, CDR1 is SGHTA, CDR2 FQGNSA. CDR3 sequence (DNA): TGTGCCAGCAGCCCCTGGGACGGCCGCTCTGGAAACACCATATATTTT. Protein: CASSPWDGRSGNTIYF.

The chain couples TRBV11-2 to TRBJ2-7; unclear D gene. The CDR3 runs 13 residues. Trimming pared 1 base from V and 2 bases from J, leaving 6 bases between. Germline CDR1 and CDR2: SGHAT and FQNNGV. This CDR3 is CASSLGEAYEQYF. In DNA form, the CDR3 reads TGTGCCAGCAGCTTAGGAGAAGCCTACGAGCAGTACTTC.

Concerning this clonotype itself: At one end, the junction sequence differs from germline, possibly due to a read error. This sequence joins TRBV7-7 and TRBJ1-5, with 10 nucleotides matching TRBD1. Germline V gene sequence: CDR1 SSHAT, CDR2 FNYEAQ (reference sequence). The CDR3 length is 15 residues. The CDR3 here is CASSWGQGSIQPQHF. CDR3 DNA: TGTGCTAGCAGCTGGGGACAGGGGTCGATTCAGCCCCAGCATTTT.

This clonotype was counted only a few times. The gene calls are TRBV20-1 and TRBJ2-5; TRBD1 is a possible D gene (6 bases). Germline values: CDR1 DFQATT, CDR2 SNEGSKA (reference sequence). The germline V and J ends were trimmed by 5 bases and 5 bases, with 12 bases remaining between them. The CDR3 spans 12 residues. CDR3 residues: CSAPQGWETQYF. CDR3 DNA: TGCAGTGCTCCACAGGGTTGGGAGACCCAGTACTTC.

Details on this clonotype: One end of the junction fails to match germline, which may point to a read error. This chain links TRBV7-9 with TRBJ1-5; D gene ambiguous. CDR3 length: 12 amino acids. Germline CDR1 is SEHNR and CDR2 is FQNEAQ (reference sequence). The CDR3 reads CASTLGNQPQHF. CDR3 coding DNA: TGTGCCAGCACCTTAGGTAATCAGCCCCAGCATTTT.

The chain carries TRBV9 and TRBJ1-1; no definite D call. Germline CDR1 is SGDLS and CDR2 is YYNGEE. The CDR3 contains 14 residues. V dropped 3 bases and J dropped 4 bases, with 13 bases sitting between them. DNA of the CDR3: TGTGCCAGCAGCGCCGGACTCCTAGGCACTGAAGCTTTCTTT. Residues: CASSAGLLGTEAFF.

The genes are TRBV7-2 and TRBJ1-1; the D is unclear. V was trimmed by 1 base and J by 11 bases, leaving 14 bases between them. This CDR3 is 13 amino acids long. In germline, CDR1 is SGHTA, CDR2 FQGNSA. This CDR3 reads CASSLGPRDEAFF. CDR3 DNA sequence: TGTGCCAGCAGCTTAGGCCCCCGCGACGAGGCTTTCTTT.

The V and J genes are TRBV20-1 and TRBJ1-1; D is undetermined. The length of the CDR3 is 14 residues. Trimming took 4 bases from V and 2 from J, leaving 14 bases between them. Germline V lookup: CDR1 DFQATT, CDR2 SNEGSKA (reference sequence). CDR3 DNA sequence: TGCAGTGCTACCGACCCGATTTTAAACACTGAAGCTTTCTTT. Protein: CSATDPILNTEAFF.

This chain uses TRBV2 with TRBJ1-5; 9 nucleotides agree with TRBD1. J was trimmed by 6 bases and V by 5 bases; bases with no gene match: 8. This CDR3 comprises 15 residues. Germline assignment: CDR1 SNHLY and CDR2 FYNNEI. CDR3 loop: CASSRGQGAGQPQHF. The CDR3 DNA reads as TGTGCCAGCAGTAGGGGACAGGGAGCGGGTCAGCCCCAGCATTTT.

In this sample, this clonotype turned up a few times. CDR3 protein: CASSFDENSPLHF. The CDR3, as DNA: TGTGCCAGCAGTTTCGACGAAAATTCACCCCTCCACTTT. The chain has TRBV12-3 or TRBV12-4 and TRBJ1-6; no clear D. The CDR3 sequence is 13 residues long. The V end was cut by 3 bases, the J end by 7 bases, with 7 bases between.

This clonotype was recorded a few times. The chain combines TRBV4-1 with TRBJ1-5; D gene uncertain. The CDR3 is made up of 15 amino acids. The germline V and J ends were trimmed by 1 base and 6 bases, with 13 bases remaining between them. The germline CDR1 and CDR2 sequences are MGHRA and YSYEKL. The CDR3 protein is CASSQAWGSGQPQHF. CDR3 sequence (DNA): TGCGCCAGCAGCCAAGCGTGGGGATCGGGTCAGCCCCAGCATTTT.

This chain connects TRBV10-3 to TRBJ2-7; 7 bases match TRBD2. Germline CDR1 and CDR2: ENHRY and SYGVKD. V trimming: 4 bases; J trimming: 2 bases; junction bases outside the gene matches: 5. The CDR3 length is 14 residues. In DNA form, the CDR3 reads TGTGCCATCAGTGCGGCTAGCGGTGCCTACGAGCAGTACTTC. Its translation is CAISAASGAYEQYF.

This clonotype was seen more than once but under ten times. The chain employs TRBV2 and TRBJ2-7; 7 nucleotides line up with TRBD2. The CDR3 covers 13 residues. The V gene's germline CDR1 is SNHLY and CDR2 FYNNEI. Germline trimming cut 4 bases from V and 6 bases from J; bases unmatched to any gene: 6. The CDR3 protein is CASSGERGREQYF. The CDR3 DNA reads TGTGCCAGCAGTGGGGAGCGGGGCCGCGAGCAGTACTTC.

The chain recombines TRBV5-8 with TRBJ1-1; possibly TRBD1 for D (6 bases). The CDR3 spans 14 residues. Germline V lookup: CDR1 SGHTS, CDR2 YDEGEE. The V and J ends lost 0 bases and 5 bases respectively, with 11 bases between them. The CDR3 spells CASSLAGGMTEAFF. DNA of the CDR3: TGTGCCAGCAGCTTGGCGGGGGGCATGACTGAAGCTTTCTTT. Complete variable domain (other parts from reference TRBV5-8 and TRBJ1-1): EAGVTQSPTHLIKTRGQQATLRCSPISGHTSVYWYQQALGLGLQFLLWYDEGEERNRGNFPPRFSGRQFPNYSSELNVNALELEDSALYLCASSLAGGMTEAFFGQGTRLTVV.

This clonotype was seen only a few times. V and J are TRBV6-5 and TRBJ1-1; no clear D gene. Germline CDR1 and CDR2: MNHEY and SVGAGI. The V end was cut by 2 bases, the J end by 1 base, with 8 bases between. The CDR3 length is 14 residues. CDR3 nucleotides: TGTGCCAGCAGTTACGCGCCCTGGAACACTGAAGCTTTCTTT. This encodes CASSYAPWNTEAFF.

The V call is TRBV5-4, the J call TRBJ1-1; 9 positions agree with TRBD1. J was trimmed by 7 bases and V by 2 bases; bases with no gene match: 6. The germline V gene has CDR1 SGHNT and CDR2 YYREEE (reference sequence). The CDR3 has 14 amino acids. In DNA form, the CDR3 reads TGTGCCAGCAGCTTACAACAGGGGGCAGTTGAAGCTTTCTTT. Its protein product is CASSLQQGAVEAFF.

The rearrangement joins TRBV12-5 to TRBJ1-5; the D is unclear. Germline CDR1 and CDR2: LGHNT and FRNRAP. The CDR3 runs to 13 residues. Trimming took 1 base from V and 5 from J, leaving 6 bases between them. The DNA for the CDR3 is TGTGCTAGTGGTTTGGCCGAGGATCAGCCCCAGCATTTT. This encodes CASGLAEDQPQHF.

This clonotype has a handful of counts. The chain has TRBV2 and TRBJ1-4; TRBD1 aligns across 11 bases. The germline V gene encodes CDR1 SNHLY and CDR2 FYNNEI. J gave up 0 bases and V 6 bases, and 0 bases lay outside the gene matches. This CDR3 is 15 amino acids long. The CDR3 DNA reads as TGTGCCAGCAGGGACAGGGGGCCAACTAATGAAAAACTGTTTTTT. Translation: CASRDRGPTNEKLFF.

J is TRBJ1-3 and V is TRBV9, with a weak D call TRBD1 (6 bases). Trimming pared 4 bases from V and 0 bases from J, leaving 14 bases between. The CDR3 loop spans 16 amino acids. Germline CDR1 and CDR2: SGDLS and YYNGEE. The CDR3: CASSTDSQNSGNTIYF. The CDR3 bases are TGTGCCAGCAGCACGGACAGCCAAAACTCTGGAAACACCATATATTTT. Using reference TRBV9 and TRBJ1-3 for the parts outside the CDR3, the full variable domain is DSGVTQTPKHLITATGQRVTLRCSPRSGDLSVYWYQQSLDQGLQFLIQYYNGEERAKGNILERFSAQQFPDLHSELNLSSLELGDSALYFCASSTDSQNSGNTIYFGEGSWLTVV.

The rearrangement joins TRBV19 to TRBJ1-5; no reliable D call. CDR3 size: 14 residues. Germline CDR1 and CDR2: LNHDA and SQIVND (reference sequence). Trimming pared 4 bases from V and 9 bases from J, leaving 16 bases between. The CDR3: CASSTRTVAGPQHF. DNA for the CDR3: TGTGCCAGTAGTACTCGGACTGTAGCGGGGCCCCAGCATTTT.

The V and J genes are TRBV19 and TRBJ1-6; 9 bases are a match to TRBD1. CDR1 LNHDA and CDR2 SQIVND come from the germline V gene (reference sequence). There are 17 residues in the CDR3. The J segment lost 6 bases and the V segment lost 5 bases, leaving 11 bases of the junction unmatched. The CDR3 region is CASSRTGVPLPNSPLHF. In nucleotides, the CDR3 is TGTGCCAGTAGTCGGACAGGGGTGCCGCTACCTAATTCACCCCTCCACTTT.

The CDR3 DNA reads as TGCGCCAGCCGATCCACAGGGATTTCACCCCTCCACTTT. It is translated as CASRSTGISPLHF. The chain couples TRBV4-1 to TRBJ1-6, with D possibly TRBD1 on 6 matching bases. Per germline, CDR1 MGHRA and CDR2 YSYEKL. This CDR3 spans 13 amino acids. The V and J ends lost 8 bases and 9 bases respectively, with 14 bases between them.

The rearrangement uses TRBV6-5 and TRBJ2-7; TRBD1 matches 7 bases. This CDR3 has 14 amino acids. Unmatched junction bases numbered 8, after V lost 7 bases and J lost 2 bases. Germline lookup yields CDR1 MNHEY and CDR2 SVGAGI. In DNA form, the CDR3 reads TGTGCCAGCAAGACGACAGGGCACACCTACGAGCAGTACTTC. It is translated as CASKTTGHTYEQYF.

The V and J genes are TRBV6-2 or TRBV6-3 and TRBJ1-1, with a tentative D call TRBD1 (6 bases). Germline loops: CDR1 MNHEY, CDR2 SVGEGT. The CDR3 is 14 amino acids. V was shortened by 3 bases and J by 7 bases, with 15 bases between the two germline ends. This CDR3 is CASSYRPTGIEAFF. The CDR3 DNA follows: TGTGCCAGCAGTTATCGTCCCACAGGGATTGAAGCTTTCTTT.

The chain recombines TRBV10-3 with TRBJ2-7, with D hard to call. This CDR3 region has 15 residues. V dropped 10 bases and J dropped 4 bases, with 23 bases sitting between them. Germline loops: CDR1 ENHRY, CDR2 SYGVKD. In nucleotides, the CDR3 is TGTGCCAGCAGCTCCGTCACGTCAAAAGGATACGAGCAGTACTTC. Its translation is CASSSVTSKGYEQYF.

This chain connects TRBV9 to TRBJ2-7, with 9 bases fitting TRBD2. The CDR3 is 18 amino acids. The junction had 17 bases not matched to a gene; V was cut back by 0 bases and J by 7 bases. Germline V gene sequence: CDR1 SGDLS, CDR2 YYNGEE. The CDR3 DNA is TGTGCCAGCAGCGTAGGTTTTAGCGGGAGAATTCCCGAGCCAGAGCAGTACTTC. Translating gives CASSVGFSGRIPEPEQYF. Full variable domain (missing parts from reference TRBV9 and TRBJ2-7): DSGVTQTPKHLITATGQRVTLRCSPRSGDLSVYWYQQSLDQGLQFLIQYYNGEERAKGNILERFSAQQFPDLHSELNLSSLELGDSALYFCASSVGFSGRIPEPEQYFGPGTRLTVT.

This rearrangement joins TRBV7-9 to TRBJ1-4; 9 bases fit TRBD1. The V segment lost 5 bases and the J segment 7 bases; nucleotides outside the gene matches: 8. Germline loops: CDR1 SEHNR, CDR2 FQNEAQ (reference sequence). The CDR3 totals 15 residues. CDR3 loop: CASSTWDRVFEKLFF. DNA of the CDR3: TGTGCCAGCAGCACCTGGGACAGGGTGTTTGAAAAACTGTTTTTT. Using reference TRBV7-9 and TRBJ1-4 for the parts outside the CDR3, the full variable domain is DTGVSQNPRHKITKRGQNVTFRCDPISEHNRLYWYRQTLGQGPEFLTYFQNEAQLEKSRLLSDRFSAERPKGSFSTLEIQRTEQGDSAMYLCASSTWDRVFEKLFFGSGTQLSVL.

There are a few counts of this clonotype. The rearrangement links TRBV10-3 to TRBJ1-1; D is perhaps TRBD1 (5 bases). The germline CDR1 and CDR2 sequences are ENHRY and SYGVKD. The CDR3 has 12 amino acids. Trimming took off 2 bases at V and 13 bases at J, with 14 bases between the two ends. The CDR3 loop is CAISESGAGGFF. As DNA, the CDR3 is TGTGCCATCAGTGAGAGTGGGGCAGGTGGTTTCTTT.